This TCR beta chain is drawn from a study of blood T cell repertoires in COVID-19. This clone was picked up a small number of times. The data were produced by immunoSEQ multiplex PCR, yet TCRdb's version contains in-frame clones alone and is incomplete. The repertoire holds about 200,000 clones, with less than 90% as singletons. This CDR3 comprises 15 residues. The V gene's germline CDR1 is SNHLY and CDR2 FYNNEI. Trimming took 2 bases from V and 4 from J, leaving 15 bases between them. Sequenced: peripheral blood. The sequence was collected from a woman aged 45-59 years with acute or convalescent COVID-19. The chain couples TRBV2 to TRBJ2-7; D is perhaps TRBD1 (6 bases). In DNA form, the CDR3 reads TGTGCCAGCAGTGAAACGCCGGGACATTCTTACGAGCAGTACTTC. Translation: CASSETPGHSYEQYF.